This T cell receptor beta chain is drawn from a study of beta chain features in type 1 diabetes. General observations from the study: In the patient group, naive, central memory and Treg TCRB repertoires seemed more alike than in the healthy donor group.

Trimming removed 3 bases from V and 0 bases from J, with 0 bases in between. The length of the CDR3 is 12 residues. Germline V gives CDR1 MNHEY, CDR2 SMNVEV (reference sequence). Isolated RNA was reverse transcribed in full, so expressed TCRB transcripts were sequenced. Naive, central memory and regulatory T cell samples produced a mean of approximately 3.9 million reads. Libraries were prepared by immunoSEQ multiplex PCR; TCRdb keeps only in-frame clonotypes and omits some of them. The sample has 250,000 to 350,000 clones; 12% to 15% are singletons. About this clone: Its antigen is unknown. This may come from a read error, since a much larger clone is one base off.

CD45RO/CCR7/CD25/CD127/CD95/CD27 sorting isolated CD4+ naive, central memory, regulatory and stem cell-like memory cells. Sample: central memory CD4+ T cells from blood. The clonotype originates from a young man in good health. V usage is TRBV27 and J usage is TRBJ1-3; no firm D call. The CDR3 sequence is CASSFSGNTIYF. CDR3 coding DNA: TGTGCCAGCAGTTTCTCTGGAAACACCATATATTTT.